These 25 T cell receptor beta chains were all obtained from the same sample, sequenced in a study of blood T cell repertoires in COVID-19. TCRdb's copy holds only in-frame clones and misses some; the assay was immunoSEQ multiplex PCR. The data hold approximately 240,000 clones, with approximately 79% observed a single time. Sequencing was done on a sample of peripheral blood. These receptors all come from a middle-aged woman with active or convalescent COVID-19.

The chain uses TRBV6-1 and TRBJ1-5, with 7 bases identical to TRBD1. This CDR3 region has 14 residues. V shed 3 bases and J 6 bases; nucleotides not matched to a gene: 5. Germline V CDR1 and CDR2: MNHNS, SASEGT. This chain's CDR3 is CASSDYDRVQPQHF. CDR3 coding DNA: TGTGCCAGCAGTGATTACGACAGGGTTCAGCCCCAGCATTTT.

This sequence joins TRBV19 and TRBJ1-3; a weak D match, TRBD1 (5 bases). This CDR3 contains 14 residues. Trimming took off 4 bases at V and 0 bases at J, with 7 bases between the two ends. The germline V gene encodes CDR1 LNHDA and CDR2 SQIVND (reference sequence). DNA of the CDR3: TGTGCCAGTAGTAGACAGCTCTCTGGAAACACCATATATTTT. This encodes CASSRQLSGNTIYF.

The chain has TRBV12-3 or TRBV12-4 and TRBJ1-3; D not resolved. The CDR3 totals 12 residues. Between the trimmed V and J ends, which lost 5 bases and 0 bases, there was a span of 2 bases. CDR3 protein: CASSRSGNTIYF. In nucleotides, the CDR3 is TGTGCCAGCAGTCGCTCTGGAAACACCATATATTTT.

This rearrangement joins TRBV5-5 to TRBJ1-5; 10 bases line up with TRBD1. Unmatched junction bases numbered 3, after V lost 0 bases and J lost 6 bases. CDR1 is SGHKS and CDR2 is YYEKEE in the germline V gene (reference sequence). The CDR3 loop spans 15 amino acids. The CDR3 loop is CASSLGQGATQPQHF. The CDR3 nucleotides are TGTGCCAGCAGCTTGGGACAGGGGGCCACTCAGCCCCAGCATTTT.

The chain recombines TRBV19 with TRBJ2-1, with 9 nucleotides matching TRBD1. CDR1 and CDR2 from the germline V gene are LNHDA and SQIVND (reference sequence). V lost 7 bases to trimming and J lost 9 bases; unmatched junction nucleotides: 10. This CDR3 region has 14 residues. For the CDR3, the DNA is TGTGCCAGTAAACCGGACAGGGGATATAGTGAGCAGTTCTTC. This sequence encodes CASKPDRGYSEQFF.

V is TRBV5-5 and J is TRBJ1-5; perhaps TRBD1 as D (5 bases). In germline, CDR1 is SGHKS, CDR2 YYEKEE (reference sequence). CDR3 length equals 13 residues. V lost 4 bases and J lost 7, with 12 bases in between. CDR3 sequence reads: CASSLQGSQPQHF. DNA for the CDR3: TGTGCCAGCAGCCTCCAGGGATCGCAGCCCCAGCATTTT. Complete variable domain (other parts from reference TRBV5-5 and TRBJ1-5): DAGVTQSPTHLIKTRGQQVTLRCSPISGHKSVSWYQQVLGQGPQFIFQYYEKEERGRGNFPDRFSARQFPNYSSELNVNALLLGDSALYLCASSLQGSQPQHFGDGTRLSIL.

The V call is TRBV28, the J call TRBJ1-6; TRBD1 matches 7 bases. J lost 0 bases, V lost 3 bases, and 8 bases had no gene match. The CDR3 length is 18 residues. Germline V gene lookup returns CDR1 MDHEN and CDR2 SYDVKM. The CDR3, as DNA: TGTGCCAGCAGTTTGACAGGGACCGGTATCTCCTATAATTCACCCCTCCACTTT. Protein sequence: CASSLTGTGISYNSPLHF.

This clone was counted between two and nine times. The chain employs TRBV7-9 and TRBJ2-2, with 8 bases lining up with TRBD2. The V gene end was trimmed by 5 bases and the J gene end by 4 bases; junction bases not matched to a gene: 3. Germline V gives CDR1 SEHNR, CDR2 FQNEAQ (reference sequence). The CDR3 is made up of 14 amino acids. This CDR3 is CASSPRGGTGELFF. In nucleotides, the CDR3 is TGTGCCAGCAGCCCTCGGGGGGGCACCGGGGAGCTGTTTTTT.

The rearrangement uses TRBV5-4 and TRBJ1-2, with D uncertain. V was trimmed by 3 bases and J by 0 bases, leaving 12 bases between them. Germline loops: CDR1 SGHNT, CDR2 YYREEE (reference sequence). This CDR3 has 15 amino acids. The CDR3 region is CASSSPWPANYGYTF. The CDR3 DNA sequence: TGTGCCAGCAGCTCCCCTTGGCCAGCTAACTATGGCTACACCTTC.

This chain uses TRBV28 with TRBJ2-7; 8 bases line up with TRBD2. The CDR3 covers 16 residues. Trimming at V came to 5 bases and at J to 1 base, leaving 10 bases not matched to a gene. From germline, CDR1 is MDHEN and CDR2 SYDVKM. CDR3 protein: CASSLAGGPRSYEQYV. The CDR3 nucleotides are TGTGCCAGCAGTCTGGCGGGGGGTCCCAGGTCCTACGAGCAGTACGTC.

CDR3: CASRLSVGRTYGYTF. The DNA for the CDR3 is TGCGCCAGCAGGCTTAGCGTCGGGAGAACCTATGGCTACACCTTC. This chain links TRBV4-1 with TRBJ1-2; D is uncertain. The CDR3 is 15 residues long. Germline CDR1 and CDR2: MGHRA and YSYEKL. Trimming pared 6 bases from V and 4 bases from J, leaving 18 bases between.

This chain uses TRBV5-4 with TRBJ1-1; no definite D call. The germline V and J ends were trimmed by 2 bases and 5 bases, with 10 bases remaining between them. Germline V CDR1 and CDR2: SGHNT, YYREEE (reference sequence). The CDR3 length is 13 residues. CDR3 DNA: TGTGCCAGCAGCTTTAGCCCCGGGACTGAAGCTTTCTTT. Translation: CASSFSPGTEAFF.

This sequence joins TRBV28 and TRBJ2-2; D not certain. The V gene's germline CDR1 is MDHEN and CDR2 SYDVKM. CDR3 size: 16 residues. The ends were cut back, 1 base at V and 0 bases at J, with 9 bases in the middle. This CDR3 is CASSLLPLANTGELFF. CDR3 in DNA: TGTGCCAGCAGTTTATTACCCCTAGCGAACACCGGGGAGCTGTTTTTT.

The CDR3 here is CASSTRDRGSYEQYV. For the CDR3, the DNA is TGTGCCAGCAGTACCCGGGACAGGGGGTCCTACGAGCAGTACGTC. J is TRBJ2-7 and V is TRBV6-5; TRBD1 aligns across 11 bases. The CDR3 consists of 15 residues. From germline, CDR1 is MNHEY and CDR2 SVGAGI. The V segment lost 5 bases and the J segment 1 base; nucleotides outside the gene matches: 4.

V gene TRBV27 combines with J gene TRBJ1-1, with no clear D. The CDR3 has 13 amino acids. Germline V lookup: CDR1 MNHEY, CDR2 SMNVEV (reference sequence). V shed 3 bases and J shed 5 bases, with 10 bases lying between them. The CDR3 nucleotides read TGTGCCAGCAGTTTTCGGAGAATAACTGAAGCTTTCTTT. Protein: CASSFRRITEAFF.

DNA of the CDR3: TGTGCCAGCAGTGAGGGGACAGAGACGAACACCGGGGAGCTGTTTTTT. Translated: CASSEGTETNTGELFF. This sequence joins TRBV6-4 and TRBJ2-2; 7 bases align to TRBD1. The CDR3 loop spans 16 amino acids. V dropped 3 bases and J dropped 0; count of bases not matched to a gene: 4. The V gene's germline CDR1 is MRHNA and CDR2 SNTAGT.

The V gene is TRBV28, the J gene TRBJ1-6, with TRBD1 identical over 7 bases. The CDR3 is 15 residues long. In germline, CDR1 is MDHEN, CDR2 SYDVKM. J lost 7 bases, V lost 4 bases, and 7 bases had no gene match. CDR3 sequence: CASSSRQGSNSPLHF. For the CDR3, the DNA is TGTGCCAGCAGTTCTCGACAGGGCTCAAATTCACCCCTCCACTTT.

The chain has TRBV30 and TRBJ1-2; D may be TRBD1 (6 bases). V gave up 5 bases and J gave up 8 bases, with 12 bases separating them. The CDR3 length is 11 residues. The germline gives CDR1 GTSNPN, CDR2 SVGIG (reference sequence). This CDR3 is CAWEQGWGYTF. The CDR3 DNA reads as TGTGCCTGGGAACAGGGTTGGGGCTACACCTTC.

The rearrangement uses TRBV19 and TRBJ1-1; 12 nucleotides agree with TRBD1. The V gene's germline CDR1 is LNHDA and CDR2 SQIVND (reference sequence). V was pared by 4 bases and J by 3 bases, with 9 bases of the junction left unmatched. This CDR3 is 17 amino acids long. The CDR3 DNA sequence: TGTGCCAGTAGTAAACCGGGACAGGGGGCAGTTTACACTGAAGCTTTCTTT. Amino acids: CASSKPGQGAVYTEAFF.

The chain combines TRBV12-5 with TRBJ2-1; TRBD1 might be the D (6 bases). The CDR3 is 12 amino acids. Per the germline V gene, CDR1 is LGHNT and CDR2 is FRNRAP. V was shortened by 7 bases and J by 10 bases, with 14 bases between the two germline ends. CDR3 in amino acids: CASDLEGVEQFF. The CDR3 DNA follows: TGTGCTAGTGACCTAGAGGGGGTAGAGCAGTTCTTC. Drawing the rest from reference TRBV12-5 and TRBJ2-1, the complete variable domain is DARVTQTPRHKVTEMGQEVTMRCQPILGHNTVFWYRQTMMQGLELLAYFRNRAPLDDSGMPKDRFSAEMPDATLATLKIQPSEPRDSAVYFCASDLEGVEQFFGPGTRLTVL.

The chain carries TRBV27 and TRBJ2-7; 7 bases are shared with TRBD2. The CDR3 has 13 amino acids. V shed 5 bases, J shed 3 bases, and the junction held 4 bases outside the gene matches. Per the germline V gene, CDR1 is MNHEY and CDR2 is SMNVEV (reference sequence). CDR3 nucleotide sequence: TGTGCCAGCAGTCCTGGCGGGGGCTACGAGCAGTACTTC. This codes for CASSPGGGYEQYF.

The chain joins TRBV10-3 to TRBJ2-7; 7 bases line up with TRBD1. The CDR3 length is 13 residues. Unmatched junction bases numbered 2, after V lost 5 bases and J lost 1 base. Germline CDR1 ENHRY, CDR2 SYGVKD. CDR3 amino acids: CAISSTGSYEQYF. The CDR3 DNA reads TGTGCCATCAGTTCGACAGGGTCCTACGAGCAGTACTTC.

The gene calls are TRBV5-6 and TRBJ1-5; TRBD1 might be the D (5 bases). The CDR3 is made up of 16 amino acids. CDR1 SGHDT and CDR2 YYEEEE come from the germline V gene. V was shortened by 4 bases and J by 2 bases, with 16 bases between the two germline ends. The CDR3 DNA reads TGTGCCAGCAGCCGGAAAGGGGAATATGGCAATCAGCCCCAGCATTTT. It is translated as CASSRKGEYGNQPQHF. Full variable domain (missing parts from reference TRBV5-6 and TRBJ1-5): DAGVTQSPTHLIKTRGQQVTLRCSPKSGHDTVSWYQQALGQGPQFIFQYYEEEERQRGNFPDRFSGHQFPNYSSELNVNALLLGDSALYLCASSRKGEYGNQPQHFGDGTRLSIL.

The V call is TRBV4-1, the J call TRBJ2-1; 8 nucleotides match TRBD1. CDR1 MGHRA and CDR2 YSYEKL come from the germline V gene. V lost 3 bases and J lost 5; bases outside the gene matches: 3. This CDR3 has 14 residues. The CDR3 region has the DNA TGCGCCAGCAGCCACGCAGGGGGCAACAATGAGCAGTTCTTC. Amino acid sequence: CASSHAGGNNEQFF.

The rearrangement uses TRBV28 and TRBJ2-7, with TRBD1 identical over 10 bases. This CDR3 has 14 residues. Trimming cost V 6 bases and J 9 bases; bases outside gene matches: 11. Germline CDR1 and CDR2: MDHEN and SYDVKM. CDR3: CASSLDRGQQRQYV. CDR3 coding DNA: TGTGCCAGCAGCCTTGACAGGGGGCAGCAGAGGCAGTACGTC.